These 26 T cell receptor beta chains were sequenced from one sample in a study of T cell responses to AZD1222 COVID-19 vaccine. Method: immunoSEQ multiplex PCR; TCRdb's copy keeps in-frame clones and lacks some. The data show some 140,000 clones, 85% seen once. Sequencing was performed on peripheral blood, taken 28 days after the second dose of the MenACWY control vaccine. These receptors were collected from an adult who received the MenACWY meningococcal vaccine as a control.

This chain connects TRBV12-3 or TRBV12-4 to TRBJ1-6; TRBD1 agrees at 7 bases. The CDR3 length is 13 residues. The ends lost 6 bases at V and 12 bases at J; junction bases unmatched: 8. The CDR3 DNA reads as TGTGCCAGCAGCCCAGGGGGGATTCGACCCCTCCACTTT. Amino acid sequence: CASSPGGIRPLHF.

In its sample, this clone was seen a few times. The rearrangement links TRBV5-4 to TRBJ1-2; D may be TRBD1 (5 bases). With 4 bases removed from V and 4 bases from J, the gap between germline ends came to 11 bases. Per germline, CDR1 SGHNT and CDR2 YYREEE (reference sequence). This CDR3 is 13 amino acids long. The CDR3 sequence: CASSRDGPYGYTF. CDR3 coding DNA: TGTGCCAGCAGCCGGGACGGACCCTATGGCTACACCTTC. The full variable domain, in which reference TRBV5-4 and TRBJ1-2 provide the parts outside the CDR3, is ETGVTQSPTHLIKTRGQQVTLRCSSQSGHNTVSWYQQALGQGPQFIFQYYREEENGRGNFPPRFSGLQFPNYSSELNVNALELDDSALYLCASSRDGPYGYTFGSGTRLTVV.

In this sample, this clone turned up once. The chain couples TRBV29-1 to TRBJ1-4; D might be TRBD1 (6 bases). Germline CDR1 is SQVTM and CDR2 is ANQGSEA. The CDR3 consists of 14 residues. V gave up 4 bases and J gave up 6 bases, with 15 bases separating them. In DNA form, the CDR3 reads TGCAGCGTTGGTCGGCAGGGGTTGGATGAAAAACTGTTTTTT. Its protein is CSVGRQGLDEKLFF.

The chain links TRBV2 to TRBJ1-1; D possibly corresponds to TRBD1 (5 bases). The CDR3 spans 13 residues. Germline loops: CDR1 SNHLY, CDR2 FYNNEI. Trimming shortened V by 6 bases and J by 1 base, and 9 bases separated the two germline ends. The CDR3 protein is CASRGDWNTEAFF. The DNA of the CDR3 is TGTGCCAGCAGGGGGGACTGGAACACTGAAGCTTTCTTT.

CDR3: CAISVTGGSTEAFF. CDR3 DNA sequence: TGTGCCATCAGTGTTACAGGGGGCTCCACTGAAGCTTTCTTT. The genes are TRBV10-3 and TRBJ1-1, with 9 bases fitting TRBD1. V was clipped by 4 bases and J by 4 bases; unmatched bases: 4. CDR1 is ENHRY and CDR2 is SYGVKD in the germline V gene. The CDR3 sequence is 14 residues long.

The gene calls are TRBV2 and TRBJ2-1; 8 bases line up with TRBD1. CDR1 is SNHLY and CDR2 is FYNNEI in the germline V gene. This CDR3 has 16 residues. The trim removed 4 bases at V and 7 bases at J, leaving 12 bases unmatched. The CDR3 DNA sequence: TGTGCCAGCAGTGTTGCGACAGGGGCCCGGACAAATGAGCAGTTCTTC. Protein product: CASSVATGARTNEQFF.

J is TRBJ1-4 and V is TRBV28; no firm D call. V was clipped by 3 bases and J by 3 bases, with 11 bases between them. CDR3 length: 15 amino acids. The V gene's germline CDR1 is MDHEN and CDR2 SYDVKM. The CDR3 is CASSFIRPSNEKLFF. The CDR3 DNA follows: TGTGCCAGCAGTTTCATAAGGCCTTCTAATGAAAAACTGTTTTTT.

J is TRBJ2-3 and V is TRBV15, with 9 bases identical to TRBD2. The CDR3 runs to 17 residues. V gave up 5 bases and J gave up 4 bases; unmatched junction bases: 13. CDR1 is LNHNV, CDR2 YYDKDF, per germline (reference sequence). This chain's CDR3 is CATSSGRGGAISDTQYF. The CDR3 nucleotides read TGTGCCACCAGCTCTGGGCGCGGGGGGGCCATATCAGATACGCAGTATTTT.

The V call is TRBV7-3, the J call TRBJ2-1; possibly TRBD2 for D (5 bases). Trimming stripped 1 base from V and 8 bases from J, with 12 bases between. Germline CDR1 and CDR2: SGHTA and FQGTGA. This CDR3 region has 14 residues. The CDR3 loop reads CASSLMRESHEQFF. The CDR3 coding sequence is TGTGCCAGCAGCTTAATGAGGGAGAGCCATGAGCAGTTCTTC.

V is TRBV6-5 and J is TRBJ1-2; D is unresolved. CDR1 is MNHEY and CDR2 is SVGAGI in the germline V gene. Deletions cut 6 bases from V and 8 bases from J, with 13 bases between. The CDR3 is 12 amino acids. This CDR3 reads CASRTVRSGYTF. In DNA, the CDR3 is TGTGCCAGCAGGACGGTTCGATCAGGCTACACCTTC.

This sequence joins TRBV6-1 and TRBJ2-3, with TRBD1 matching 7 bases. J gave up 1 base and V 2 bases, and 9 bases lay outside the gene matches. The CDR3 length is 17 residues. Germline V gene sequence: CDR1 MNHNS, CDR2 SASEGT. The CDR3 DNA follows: TGTGCCAGCAGTGAACGGACAGGCCTTAGGGGCACAGATACGCAGTATTTT. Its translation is CASSERTGLRGTDTQYF.

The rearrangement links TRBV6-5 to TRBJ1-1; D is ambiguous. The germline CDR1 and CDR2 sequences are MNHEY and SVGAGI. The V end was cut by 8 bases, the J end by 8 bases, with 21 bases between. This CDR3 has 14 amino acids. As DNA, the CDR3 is TGTGCCAGCTCTGGGGAGGGTTTTCTAAGCGAAGCTTTCTTT. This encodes CASSGEGFLSEAFF.

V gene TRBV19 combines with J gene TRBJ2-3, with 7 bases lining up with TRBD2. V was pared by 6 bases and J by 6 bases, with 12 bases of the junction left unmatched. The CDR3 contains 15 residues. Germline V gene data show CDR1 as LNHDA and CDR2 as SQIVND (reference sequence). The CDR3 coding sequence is TGTGCCAGTAGCCGGCGGGAGTCAGGGCAGGATACGCAGTATTTT. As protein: CASSRRESGQDTQYF.

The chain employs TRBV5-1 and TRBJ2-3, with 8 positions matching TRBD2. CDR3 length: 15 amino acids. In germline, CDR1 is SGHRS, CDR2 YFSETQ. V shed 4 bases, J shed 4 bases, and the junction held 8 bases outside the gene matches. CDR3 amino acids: CASSLRAGASDTQYF. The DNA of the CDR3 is TGCGCCAGCAGCCTCAGAGCGGGGGCGTCAGATACGCAGTATTTT.

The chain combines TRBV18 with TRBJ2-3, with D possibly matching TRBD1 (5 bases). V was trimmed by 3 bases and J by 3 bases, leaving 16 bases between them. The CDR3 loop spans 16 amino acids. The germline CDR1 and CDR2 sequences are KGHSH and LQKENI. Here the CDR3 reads CASSPEIGRGTDTQYF. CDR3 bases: TGTGCCAGCTCACCGGAGATCGGAAGGGGTACAGATACGCAGTATTTT.

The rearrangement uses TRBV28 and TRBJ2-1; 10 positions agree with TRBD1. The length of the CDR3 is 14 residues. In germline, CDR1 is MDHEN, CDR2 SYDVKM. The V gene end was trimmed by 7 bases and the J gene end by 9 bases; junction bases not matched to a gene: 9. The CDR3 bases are TGTGCCAGCATGGCGGGACAGGGGTTGGTTGAGCAGTTCTTC. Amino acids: CASMAGQGLVEQFF.

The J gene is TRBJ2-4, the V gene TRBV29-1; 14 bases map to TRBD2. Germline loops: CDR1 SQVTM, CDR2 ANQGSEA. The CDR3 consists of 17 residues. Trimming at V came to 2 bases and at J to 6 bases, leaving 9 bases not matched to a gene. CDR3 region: CSVEYRLAGGPGNIQYF. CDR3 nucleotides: TGCAGCGTTGAATATCGACTAGCGGGGGGGCCGGGAAACATTCAGTACTTC.

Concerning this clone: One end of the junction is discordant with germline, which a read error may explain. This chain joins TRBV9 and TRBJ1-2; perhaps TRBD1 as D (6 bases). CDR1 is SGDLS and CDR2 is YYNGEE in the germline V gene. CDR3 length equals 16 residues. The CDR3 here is CASSDPGQTPNYGYTF. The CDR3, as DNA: TGTGCCAGCAGCGACCCTGGACAGACGCCTAATTATGGCTACACCTTC.

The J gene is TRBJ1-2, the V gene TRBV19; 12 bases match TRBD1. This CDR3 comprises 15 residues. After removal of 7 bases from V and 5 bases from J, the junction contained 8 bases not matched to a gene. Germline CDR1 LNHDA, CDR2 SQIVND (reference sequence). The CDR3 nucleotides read TGTGCCAGTAACGCCGGGACAGGGGGCCAATATGGCTACACCTTC. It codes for CASNAGTGGQYGYTF.

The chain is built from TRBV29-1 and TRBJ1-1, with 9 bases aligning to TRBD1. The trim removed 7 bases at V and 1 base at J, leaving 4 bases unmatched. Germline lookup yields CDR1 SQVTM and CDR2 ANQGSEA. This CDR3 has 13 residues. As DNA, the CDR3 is TGCAGCGGGAAGGGACAGGGGAACACTGAAGCTTTCTTT. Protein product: CSGKGQGNTEAFF.

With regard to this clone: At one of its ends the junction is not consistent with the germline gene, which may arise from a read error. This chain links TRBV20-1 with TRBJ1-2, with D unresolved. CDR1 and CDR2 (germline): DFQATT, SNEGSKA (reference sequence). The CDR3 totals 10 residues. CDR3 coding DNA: TGCAGTGCTTCTGCCTCTTTTGTAGGCTTC. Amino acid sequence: CSASASFVGF.

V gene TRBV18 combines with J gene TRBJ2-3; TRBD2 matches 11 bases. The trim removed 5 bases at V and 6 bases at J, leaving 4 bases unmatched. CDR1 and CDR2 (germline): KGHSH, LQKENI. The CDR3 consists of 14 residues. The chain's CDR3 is CASSELAGVDTQYF. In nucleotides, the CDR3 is TGTGCCAGCTCAGAACTAGCGGGAGTCGATACGCAGTATTTT.

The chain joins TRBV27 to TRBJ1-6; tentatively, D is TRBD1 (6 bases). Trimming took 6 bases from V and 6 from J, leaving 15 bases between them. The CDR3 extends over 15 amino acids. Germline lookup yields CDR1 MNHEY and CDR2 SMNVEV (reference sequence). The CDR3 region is CASSLQGFRNSPLHF. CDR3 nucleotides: TGTGCCAGCAGCTTACAGGGTTTTCGTAATTCACCCCTCCACTTT.

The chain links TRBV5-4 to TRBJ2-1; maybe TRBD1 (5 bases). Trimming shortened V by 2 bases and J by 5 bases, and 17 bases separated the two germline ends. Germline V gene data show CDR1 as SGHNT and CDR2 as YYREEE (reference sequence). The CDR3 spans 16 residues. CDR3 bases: TGTGCCAGCAGCTTAGATCCAGGGATTCTCAACAATGAGCAGTTCTTC. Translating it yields CASSLDPGILNNEQFF.

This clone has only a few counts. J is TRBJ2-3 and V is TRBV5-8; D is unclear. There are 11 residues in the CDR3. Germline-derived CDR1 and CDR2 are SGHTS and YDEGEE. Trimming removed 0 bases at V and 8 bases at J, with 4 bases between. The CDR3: CASSLGATQYF. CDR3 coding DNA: TGTGCCAGCAGCTTGGGGGCTACGCAGTATTTT.

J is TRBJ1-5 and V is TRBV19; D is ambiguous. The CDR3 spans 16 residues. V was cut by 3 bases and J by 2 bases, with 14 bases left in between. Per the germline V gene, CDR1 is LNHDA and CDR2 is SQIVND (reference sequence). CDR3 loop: CASSIGPTRGNQPQHF. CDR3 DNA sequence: TGTGCCAGTAGTATCGGCCCTACCCGGGGCAATCAGCCCCAGCATTTT.